Sequencing of this TCR delta chain was carried out in a study of gamma-delta chains in newborns, infants, children. About the research overall: Microbial exposure reportedly drives polyclonal innate γδ T cell expansion after birth.

The CDR3 consists of 18 residues. The V gene's germline CDR1 is GEAIGNYY and CDR2 EKD. This clone was found a few times. This DNA's translation differs at residue 14 from TCRdb's protein, which comes from a much larger clone; a read error is likely, and the protein shown is translated from the DNA. TCRdb processed the reads again with the CATT caller. The table includes fewer than 8,500 delta-chain clones, less than 0.75% detected once. V usage is TRDV2 and J usage is TRDJ3, with D possibly matching TRDD3 (5 bases). This clonotype was sampled from a child who was a newborn, infant or young child, either healthy, febrile or measles-vaccinated (not recorded which). The sequencing input was blood. The chain's CDR3 is CACDTVGASSWDTQQMFF. The DNA for the CDR3 is TGTGCCTGTGACACCGTTGGGGCTAGCTCCTGGGACACCCAACAGATGTTTTTC.